This T cell receptor (beta chain) originates from a study of identical twins. For this clonotype: The antigen remains undetermined.

Study observations and caveats: Beta out-of-frame sequences showed weaker excess twin sharing. Recombination models fit unrelated individuals' TCR alpha sharing but underestimated twins'. Out-of-frame alpha sequences common to twins exhibited a surplus of low generation probability. The study based its conclusions on cross-sectional statistical analysis and did not follow the same donors.

The CDR3 sequence is 15 residues long. The J segment lost 4 bases and the V segment lost 8 bases, leaving 13 bases of the junction unmatched. Germline lookup yields CDR1 DFQATT and CDR2 SNEGSKA (reference sequence). Each CDR3 protein gets one entry after TCRdb re-called the 5' RACE reads with MiXCR. Among about 890,000 distinct CDR3 sequences, roughly 12% were seen once, and the ten largest hold around 1.5%. This same sample was also part of a study on yellow fever vaccine responses in identical twins.

The rearrangement uses TRBV20-1 and TRBJ2-3; TRBD2 matches at 9 bases. This receptor was obtained from a woman aged 18-29 years in good health. The sample was PBMCs. The CDR3 spells CSPGLAGPGADTQYF. The DNA for the CDR3 is TGCAGTCCTGGGCTAGCGGGGCCAGGGGCAGATACGCAGTATTTT.